These T cell receptor beta chains were read from a single sample in a study of T-cell reconstitution after alpha-beta-depleted transplantation in children. TCRdb itself ran the PCR reads through MiXCR, one entry per CDR3 protein. The sample contains some 260,000 distinct CDR3 sequences, 20% to 30% of which appear only once. Sequencing used PBMCs, mostly from graft donor cells, obtained 360 days after TCRalphabeta/CD19-depleted stem cell transplant. The source is a female patient aged 2-10 years who had a stem cell transplant for congenital amegakaryocytic thrombocytopenia, so the T cells may come from the graft donor. CDR3s include the opening cysteine and the closing phenylalanine or tryptophan. A D gene is named only where the DNA matches it firmly. Clone size is shown for a subset of rows, as once, few, many or a class of expanded clone.

CDR3nt: TGTGCCAGCAGCATGGGACAGAACCAAGAGACCCAGTACTTC
CDR3aa: CASSMGQNQETQYF
d_gene: TRBD1
j_gene: TRBJ2-5
v_gene: TRBV2
abundance: few

CDR3nt: TGCAGTGCTAGTACCTGGACACTCACAGATACGCAGTATTTT
CDR3aa: CSASTWTLTDTQYF
d_gene: .
j_gene: TRBJ2-3
v_gene: TRBV20-1
abundance: few

CDR3nt: TGTGCCAGCAGCTTGGGGCCGGGACAGGCACCTTATAGCAATCAGCCCCAGCATTTT
CDR3aa: CASSLGPGQAPYSNQPQHF
d_gene: TRBD1
j_gene: TRBJ1-5
v_gene: TRBV5-6
abundance: .

CDR3nt: TGTGCCAGCGCTGGAGCCAGGGGGCGACCGAACACCGGGGAGCTGTTTTTT
CDR3aa: CASAGARGRPNTGELFF
d_gene: TRBD1
j_gene: TRBJ2-2
v_gene: TRBV12-3/TRBV12-4
abundance: .

CDR3nt: TGTGCCAGCAGCAACAATGCCCCTGTCATAAATTCACCCCTCCACTTT
CDR3aa: CASSNNAPVINSPLHF
d_gene: .
j_gene: TRBJ1-6
v_gene: TRBV28
abundance: .

CDR3nt: TGTGCCAGCAGTCCCCTAGGCCCCACAGATACGCAGTATTTT
CDR3aa: CASSPLGPTDTQYF
d_gene: .
j_gene: TRBJ2-3
v_gene: TRBV28
abundance: .

CDR3nt: TGTGCCAGCAGTAGGGGTTGGGATCAGCCCCAGCATTTT
CDR3aa: CASSRGWDQPQHF
d_gene: .
j_gene: TRBJ1-5
v_gene: TRBV12-3/TRBV12-4
abundance: .

CDR3nt: TGTGCCAGCAGTAAGCAGGGTTTTGAGCAGTTCTTC
CDR3aa: CASSKQGFEQFF
d_gene: .
j_gene: TRBJ2-1
v_gene: TRBV12-3/TRBV12-4
abundance: few

CDR3nt: TGTGCCAGCAGTAAACTAGAAAGCACAGATACGCAGTATTTT
CDR3aa: CASSKLESTDTQYF
d_gene: .
j_gene: TRBJ2-3
v_gene: TRBV12-3/TRBV12-4
abundance: many

CDR3nt: TGTGCCAGCAGCCATCTCACGAATGAGCAGTTCTTC
CDR3aa: CASSHLTNEQFF
d_gene: .
j_gene: TRBJ2-1
v_gene: TRBV3-1
abundance: few

CDR3nt: TGTGCCAGCAGTTTAGCGGGAGGGCCCGCAGATACGCAGTATTTT
CDR3aa: CASSLAGGPADTQYF
d_gene: TRBD2
j_gene: TRBJ2-3
v_gene: TRBV12-3/TRBV12-4
abundance: .

CDR3nt: TGTGCCAGCAGCCAAGGACTAGCGGGAGGCCCCGAGCAGTACTTC
CDR3aa: CASSQGLAGGPEQYF
d_gene: TRBD2
j_gene: TRBJ2-7
v_gene: TRBV4-2
abundance: few

CDR3nt: TGCGCCAGCAGCTTGGACAGGCCTCACACAGATACGCAGTATTTT
CDR3aa: CASSLDRPHTDTQYF
d_gene: .
j_gene: TRBJ2-3
v_gene: TRBV5-1
abundance: .

CDR3nt: TGTGCCAGCAGCCAAGTCACGCTAGCGGTCCAAGAGACCCAGTACTTC
CDR3aa: CASSQVTLAVQETQYF
d_gene: TRBD2
j_gene: TRBJ2-5
v_gene: TRBV4-2
abundance: .

CDR3nt: TGTGCCAGCAATCCCCGGGGGAGGTACACCGGGGAGCTGTTTTTT
CDR3aa: CASNPRGRYTGELFF
d_gene: .
j_gene: TRBJ2-2
v_gene: TRBV12-3/TRBV12-4
abundance: .

CDR3nt: TGTGCCAGCAGTCCCCTCCCAGAGACCCAGTACTTC
CDR3aa: CASSPLPETQYF
d_gene: .
j_gene: TRBJ2-5
v_gene: TRBV12-3/TRBV12-4
abundance: few

CDR3nt: TGCGCCAGCAGAGGGCGAGATATGAACACTGAAGCTTTCTTT
CDR3aa: CASRGRDMNTEAFF
d_gene: .
j_gene: TRBJ1-1
v_gene: TRBV5-1
abundance: .

CDR3nt: TGCAGTGCTAGTTCCAAGGACACAGATACGCAGTATTTT
CDR3aa: CSASSKDTDTQYF
d_gene: .
j_gene: TRBJ2-3
v_gene: TRBV20-1
abundance: .

CDR3nt: TGTGCCAGCAGCCCAGATTTTGAGGCATACAATGAGCAGTTCTTC
CDR3aa: CASSPDFEAYNEQFF
d_gene: .
j_gene: TRBJ2-1
v_gene: TRBV7-9
abundance: .

CDR3nt: TGCGCCAGCAGACCGTACAGGGGTGGCGGGGAGCTGTTTTTT
CDR3aa: CASRPYRGGGELFF
d_gene: TRBD1
j_gene: TRBJ2-2
v_gene: TRBV4-1
abundance: many

CDR3nt: TGTGCCAGCAGTGAATCGGGACTGGGAGCCGGGGAGCTGTTTTTT
CDR3aa: CASSESGLGAGELFF
d_gene: .
j_gene: TRBJ2-2
v_gene: TRBV25-1
abundance: few

CDR3nt: TGTGCCAGCAGTTATGGGCGTGTGGGACAGGGGTTTGTCCACGAGCAGTACTTC
CDR3aa: CASSYGRVGQGFVHEQYF
d_gene: TRBD1
j_gene: TRBJ2-7
v_gene: TRBV28
abundance: .

CDR3nt: TGCGCCAGCAGCTTGGGTGACACCAGCAATCAGCCCCAGCATTTT
CDR3aa: CASSLGDTSNQPQHF
d_gene: .
j_gene: TRBJ1-5
v_gene: TRBV5-1
abundance: .

CDR3nt: TGTGCCAGCAGTTCCGGGACTAGCGGCTACGAGCAGTACTTC
CDR3aa: CASSSGTSGYEQYF
d_gene: TRBD2
j_gene: TRBJ2-7
v_gene: TRBV6-2/TRBV6-3
abundance: .

CDR3nt: TGCAGCGTTGCCCGGGGGGGCGAGCAGTACTTC
CDR3aa: CSVARGGEQYF
d_gene: TRBD2
j_gene: TRBJ2-7
v_gene: TRBV29-1
abundance: .

CDR3nt: TGTGCCAGCAGCTTATCGGGGGGGTTGCGGAATGAGCAGTTCTTC
CDR3aa: CASSLSGGLRNEQFF
d_gene: TRBD2
j_gene: TRBJ2-1
v_gene: TRBV5-5
abundance: .

CDR3nt: TGCGCCAGCAGCCAAGATTTAGGGACCCAGTACTTC
CDR3aa: CASSQDLGTQYF
d_gene: .
j_gene: TRBJ2-5
v_gene: TRBV4-1
abundance: .

CDR3nt: TGTGCCACCCGACAGGGAAGGGACGAGCAGTACTTC
CDR3aa: CATRQGRDEQYF
d_gene: TRBD1
j_gene: TRBJ2-7
v_gene: TRBV28
abundance: .

CDR3nt: TGTGCCAGCAGCTTGATCGCGGAGGAGCAGTACTTC
CDR3aa: CASSLIAEEQYF
d_gene: .
j_gene: TRBJ2-7
v_gene: TRBV5-5
abundance: .

CDR3nt: TGTGCCAGCAGCATAGGGTCTAGTTCGGAGACCCAGTACTTC
CDR3aa: CASSIGSSSETQYF
d_gene: .
j_gene: TRBJ2-5
v_gene: TRBV7-9
abundance: .

CDR3nt: TGCAGTGCTAGAGAGCTAGCGGGAGGGGGATACAATGAGCAGTTCTTC
CDR3aa: CSARELAGGGYNEQFF
d_gene: TRBD2
j_gene: TRBJ2-1
v_gene: TRBV20-1
abundance: few

CDR3nt: TGCAGCGTCCCGGGACTAGCGGACTACGAGCAGTACTTC
CDR3aa: CSVPGLADYEQYF
d_gene: TRBD2
j_gene: TRBJ2-7
v_gene: TRBV29-1
abundance: few

CDR3nt: TGTGCCAGCAGCTTGGCCTTGGACAGGGCGGTTTATGGCTACACCTTC
CDR3aa: CASSLALDRAVYGYTF
d_gene: TRBD1
j_gene: TRBJ1-2
v_gene: TRBV5-5
abundance: few

CDR3nt: TGTGCCAGCAGCCGGGGTTCAGATACGCAGTATTTT
CDR3aa: CASSRGSDTQYF
d_gene: .
j_gene: TRBJ2-3
v_gene: TRBV6-5
abundance: .

CDR3nt: TGTGCCAGTAGCTCGCCATCAACACAAGAGACCCAGTACTTC
CDR3aa: CASSSPSTQETQYF
d_gene: .
j_gene: TRBJ2-5
v_gene: TRBV19
abundance: .

CDR3nt: TGTGCCAGCAGCCGTCAGAATACGCAGTATTTT
CDR3aa: CASSRQNTQYF
d_gene: .
j_gene: TRBJ2-3
v_gene: TRBV11-2
abundance: .

CDR3nt: TGTGCCAGCTCACCACCCCGTCTGGACGAGCAGTACTTC
CDR3aa: CASSPPRLDEQYF
d_gene: .
j_gene: TRBJ2-7
v_gene: TRBV18
abundance: once

CDR3nt: TGTGCCAGCAATCTGGGGGGCGGCCCCAATGAGCAGTTCTTC
CDR3aa: CASNLGGGPNEQFF
d_gene: .
j_gene: TRBJ2-1
v_gene: TRBV2
abundance: few

CDR3nt: TGTGCCAGCAGCCAAGATATTAGCGGGAGTTGGCATGAGCAGTTCTTC
CDR3aa: CASSQDISGSWHEQFF
d_gene: TRBD2
j_gene: TRBJ2-1
v_gene: TRBV14
abundance: .

CDR3nt: TGCAGTGCTAGAGATACCAGGAGGAATCAGCCCCAGCATTTT
CDR3aa: CSARDTRRNQPQHF
d_gene: .
j_gene: TRBJ1-5
v_gene: TRBV20-1
abundance: many

CDR3nt: TGTGCCAGCAGCGGCAGGTGGAACTCCTACGAGCAGTACTTC
CDR3aa: CASSGRWNSYEQYF
d_gene: .
j_gene: TRBJ2-7
v_gene: TRBV28
abundance: .

CDR3nt: TGCGCCAGCAGCCCGGGTGGTGTCGGGGAGCTGTTTTTT
CDR3aa: CASSPGGVGELFF
d_gene: .
j_gene: TRBJ2-2
v_gene: TRBV5-1
abundance: few

CDR3nt: TGTGCCAGCGCGGTTACCTACGAGCAGTACTTC
CDR3aa: CASAVTYEQYF
d_gene: .
j_gene: TRBJ2-7
v_gene: TRBV7-9
abundance: .

CDR3nt: TGCGCCAGCAGCTGGAAACAGGGACTGAGCTCCTACGAGCAGTACTTC
CDR3aa: CASSWKQGLSSYEQYF
d_gene: .
j_gene: TRBJ2-7
v_gene: TRBV5-1
abundance: .

CDR3nt: TGTGCCAGCAGTTACGGCTGGGGGAATGAGCAGTTCTTC
CDR3aa: CASSYGWGNEQFF
d_gene: .
j_gene: TRBJ2-1
v_gene: TRBV6-5
abundance: few

CDR3nt: TGCGCCAGCAGCCAAGATTGGGGTTCTTACGAGCAGTACTTC
CDR3aa: CASSQDWGSYEQYF
d_gene: .
j_gene: TRBJ2-7
v_gene: TRBV4-3
abundance: few